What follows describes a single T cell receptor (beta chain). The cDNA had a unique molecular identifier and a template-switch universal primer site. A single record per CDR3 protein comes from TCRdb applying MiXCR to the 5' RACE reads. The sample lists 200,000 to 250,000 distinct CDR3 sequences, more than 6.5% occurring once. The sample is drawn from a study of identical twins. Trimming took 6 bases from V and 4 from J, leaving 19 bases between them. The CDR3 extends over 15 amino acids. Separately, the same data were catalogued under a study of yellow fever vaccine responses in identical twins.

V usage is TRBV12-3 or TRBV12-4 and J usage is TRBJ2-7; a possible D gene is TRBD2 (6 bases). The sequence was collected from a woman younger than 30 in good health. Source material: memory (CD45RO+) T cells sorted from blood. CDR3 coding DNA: TGTGCCAGCAGGCACTTTGGGGGAGGATCATACGAGCAGTACTTC. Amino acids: CASRHFGGGSYEQYF.